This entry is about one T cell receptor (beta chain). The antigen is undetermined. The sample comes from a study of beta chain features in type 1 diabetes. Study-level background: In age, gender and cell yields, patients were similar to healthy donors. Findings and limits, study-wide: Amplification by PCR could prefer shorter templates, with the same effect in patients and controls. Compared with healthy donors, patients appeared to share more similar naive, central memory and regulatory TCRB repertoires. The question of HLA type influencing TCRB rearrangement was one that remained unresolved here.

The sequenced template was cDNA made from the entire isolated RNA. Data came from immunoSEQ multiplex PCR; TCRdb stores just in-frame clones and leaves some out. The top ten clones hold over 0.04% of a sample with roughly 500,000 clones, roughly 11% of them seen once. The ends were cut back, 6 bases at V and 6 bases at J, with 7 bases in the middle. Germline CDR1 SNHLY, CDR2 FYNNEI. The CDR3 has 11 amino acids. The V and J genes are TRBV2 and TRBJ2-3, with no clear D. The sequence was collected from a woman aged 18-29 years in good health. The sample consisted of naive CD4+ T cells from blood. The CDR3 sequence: CASSPVDTQYF. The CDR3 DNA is TGTGCCAGCAGCCCTGTGGATACGCAGTATTTT.